The rows below give T cell receptor beta chains drawn from one sample of a study of multiple sclerosis patients with progressive multifocal leukoencephalopathy. Sequenced by immunoSEQ multiplex PCR; TCRdb stores in-frame clones only, minus some. Among fewer than 35,000 clones listed, nearly 90% were seen once. Sequencing used PBMCs, obtained from a patient treated with natalizumab. Source of these receptors: a human donor with multiple sclerosis. CDR3s leave out the opening cysteine and the closing phenylalanine or tryptophan.

J gene,V gene,CDR3 protein
TRBJ1-1,TRBV19,ASSIAGSRTEAF
TRBJ2-5,TRBV5-4,ASSTGTVQETQY
TRBJ1-6,TRBV18,ASSPPGPNSPLH
TRBJ2-3,TRBV4-3,ASSQETSGNTDTQY
TRBJ2-7,TRBV27,ASSSRHAYEQY
TRBJ2-6,TRBV30,AWMGDRGHSGANVLT
TRBJ2-6,TRBV30,AWSDRGGFFSGANVLT
TRBJ1-4,TRBV4-3,ASSQVFRVNEKLF
TRBJ2-5,TRBV10-3,AISPGVGFNLETQY
TRBJ1-1,TRBV5-1,ASSLAGDVSEAF
TRBJ2-3,TRBV18,ASSPSSTDTQY
TRBJ2-7,TRBV6-5,ASSWDREYEQY
TRBJ1-6,TRBV27,ASRLPEHNSPLH
TRBJ2-1,TRBV5-1,ASSSDTGGYYNEQF
TRBJ2-2,TRBV6-4,ASSDSGGSTGELF
TRBJ1-6,TRBV11-1,ASSTEDRTWNSPLH
TRBJ2-6,TRBV10-3,AISRGGGSGANVLT
TRBJ2-2,TRBV18,ASSYYGGELF
TRBJ1-2,TRBV10-3,AISGDTGFGYT
TRBJ2-5,TRBV5-6,ASSLRQTQETQY
TRBJ2-6,TRBV2,ASSVSGDLSGANVLT
TRBJ1-1,TRBV9,ASSVDRSLPMNTEAF
TRBJ1-3,TRBV5-5,ASSLGRSSGNTIY
TRBJ1-5,TRBV2,ASSLETTGASNQPQH
TRBJ2-7,TRBV11-1,ASSLGGGYEQY
TRBJ2-4,TRBV7-8,ASSKTSQTGAKNIQY
TRBJ2-3,TRBV7-9,ASSNPGLSSTDTQY
TRBJ1-6,TRBV28,ASSFLNSPLH
TRBJ1-1,TRBV5-8,ASSLGDSNTEAF
TRBJ2-7,TRBV7-6,ASSLSPRSSYEQY
TRBJ1-5,TRBV27,ASSPRSTGSPQH
TRBJ2-7,TRBV30,AWRVFRAHEQY
TRBJ2-3,TRBV10-3,AISFDPSRSLLIADTQY
TRBJ1-2,TRBV6-5,ASRRTGTGVDGYT
TRBJ1-2,TRBV19,ASTAWDIPGYT
TRBJ1-2,TRBV10-2,ASSVTGDYGYT
TRBJ1-4,TRBV5-1,ASSSSAEKLF
TRBJ2-1,TRBV7-2,ASSLTGSSYNEQF
TRBJ2-7,TRBV5-4,ASSSRVSYEQY
TRBJ1-5,TRBV6-6,ASSFENQPQH
TRBJ2-7,TRBV19,ASSIGLQVVYEQY
TRBJ2-1,TRBV6-1,ASSDDAYNEQF
TRBJ1-2,TRBV6-1,ASSELTGINYGYT
TRBJ1-1,TRBV9,ASSPRQGNTEAF
TRBJ1-5,TRBV28,ASGDRVTSYSNQPQH
TRBJ2-7,TRBV15,ATSREDSYEQY
TRBJ2-1,TRBV15,ATSAYPGTGGYEQF
TRBJ2-2,TRBV9,ASSVGWTGELF
TRBJ2-2,TRBV29-1,SVEGQGVTGELF
TRBJ1-1,TRBV2,ASMIRPGDTEAF
TRBJ1-2,TRBV5-4,ASSFTTGANYGYT
TRBJ1-2,TRBV28,ASSFNSPNYGYT
TRBJ2-3,TRBV7-3,ASSARQGAFTDTQY
TRBJ1-5,TRBV6-1,ASSGHDYSNQPQH
TRBJ2-5,TRBV11-2,ASSLGGRGETQY